This TCR beta chain was recorded in a study of vaccination and CD4 T cells after COVID-19 (dated by TCRdb to between 2021 and 2024). The study in broad terms: Every convalescent patient had a positive nasal swab PCR test for SARS-CoV-2, with mild disease in roughly ten patients and severe disease in one. The convalescent cohort comprised six males and four females, including two Hispanic individuals, seven Caucasians, two Asians and one multiracial person. Participants got two doses of the Pfizer-BioNTech BNT162b2 vaccine (n=8) or two doses of the Moderna mRNA-1273 vaccine (n=2). Post-COVID blood samples from convalescent patients were collected a median of roughly 100 days after diagnosis, with a range of about 35 to 161 days. The time from the second vaccine dose to post-vaccine blood sampling had a median of around 72 days and ranged from about 14 to 250 days. The cultures were stimulated with overlapping spike peptide pools from SARS-CoV-2 and from the common cold coronaviruses HCoV-NL63, HCoV-OC43 and HCoV-229E. Control cultures used a CEFX viral epitope pool as positive control, an HIV-1 Nef peptide pool as negative control, or no peptide. In ten to eleven COVID-19 convalescent patients and a few infection-naive healthy vaccine recipients, the spike-specific CD4+ TCR repertoire before mRNA vaccination was compared with the repertoire after mRNA vaccination.

The treatment or condition label of this sample denotes: roughly nine-day PBMC culture with coronavirus spike peptide pools or control peptides (ViraFEST assay). The ViraFEST assay, used in the study, expanded antigen-specific T cells with peptide pools and then identified the expanded clonotypes through TCR sequencing. The convalescent patients' positive SARS-CoV-2 PCR tests were from March to December 2020, which was before the Alpha, Beta and Delta variants emerged in the United States. Each well held about 2 million PBMCs cultured in IMDM containing about 5% human AB serum and approximately 10 IU/ml IL-2, with 10 ug/ml peptide pools added. On days 3 and 7, half of the culture medium was replaced with fresh IL-2-containing medium. After approximately 10 days of culture, CD4+ T cells were isolated by negative selection using the EasySep CD4+ T cell isolation kit. Ficoll-Paque Plus gradient centrifugation was used to isolate PBMCs from whole blood, and the isolated PBMCs were then either used fresh or cryopreserved at -140C. Each culture condition was generally run in triplicate wells.

Paper-wide results and their limitations: Among convalescent patients, a median about 86% of the SARS-CoV-2-reactive clones seen after vaccination appeared only after vaccination, which suggests priming specific to the vaccine. Nearly all vaccine-specific clones in convalescent patients (304 of 307) were mono-reactive for SARS-CoV-2 spike rather than cross-reactive with common cold coronaviruses. Only a relatively small number of convalescent patients were included in the study, and early timepoints following natural infection were not analyzed. The median number of SARS-CoV-2-reactive clonotypes rose from fewer than 25 after infection to a few dozen after vaccination, but the change was not significant.

The method was PCR. At the Johns Hopkins FTIC core, DNA from the cultured CD4+ T cells underwent TCR sequencing with the Oncomine TCR Beta short-read assay. The QIAamp micro DNA kit was used to extract genomic DNA from the cultured CD4+ T cells. The Oncomine TCR Beta libraries from cultured CD4+ T cells were pooled using unique dual indexes and then sequenced on an Illumina iSeq 100. The original methods were these. Non-productive sequences were removed, and CDR3s not starting with C, not ending with F or W, or shorter than 7 amino acids were discarded. Antigen-specific clonotypes were identified with the MANAFEST web application by comparing peptide-stimulated wells with reference and other culture wells. An FDR below 0.05, an odds ratio above 5, and a productive frequency above 0.1% in at least two of three replicate wells were required for clones to be considered positive. A clonotype counted as cross-reactive if it showed significant expansion both in the SARS-CoV-2 spike wells and in at least one common cold coronavirus spike condition. CDR3 homology was assessed with Levenshtein distances (stringdist) and unrooted phylogenetic trees (ape) in R version 3.6.1. In TCRdb, the public reads were trimmed at Q25 with fastp and aligned with MiXCR, with productive beta chains retained. Rows with one shared CDR3 protein collapse into an entry with the most common genes and DNA. TCRdb, not the authors, supplied the V and J calls. The sample table contains fewer than 15,000 distinct CDR3 sequences; only one count was recorded for 50% to 65% of them. The ten largest make up less than 20% of the sample.

This clonotype was seen only a few times. Its binding antigen is unknown. No clone much larger than this one lies a single base away; base qualities are absent. The CDR1 and CDR2 encoded by the germline V gene (reference sequence) are SEHNR and FQNEAQ. V lost 5 bases and J lost 5 bases, and the count of bases not matched to a germline gene is 11. The CDR3 contains 17 residues, cysteine and phenylalanine counted. Only the CDR3 portion is preserved as DNA: 51 bases, with reading frame beginning at the first base. This specimen was cultured CD4+ T cells from blood, taken after SARS-CoV-2 vaccination. This TCR was sampled from a human donor with COVID-19. The sequence is built from TRBV7-9 and TRBJ2-5, and 13 junction bases match TRBD2. The nucleotides read TGTGCCAGCAGCCCCCGTCCACTAGCGGGGGGGGATGAGACCCAGTACTTC. This gives the protein CASSPRPLAGGDETQYF.